This T cell receptor (beta chain) is drawn from a study of early T cells in non-severe SARS-CoV-2 infection. In the library, individual cDNA molecules carried attached unique molecular identifiers. TCRdb ran MiXCR on the 5' RACE reads and lists one entry per CDR3 protein. The sample contains 40,000 to 50,000 distinct CDR3 sequences, roughly 5% of which appear only once. This clonotype was seen more than once but under ten times. The sequencing here drew on whole blood, taken at baseline. This TCR derives from an adult who was a healthcare worker with PCR-confirmed SARS-CoV-2 infection or an uninfected control (not recorded which).

CDR3 region: CASSQAPGANQETQYF. The CDR3 DNA follows: TGTGCCAGCAGCCAAGCTCCCGGGGCCAACCAAGAGACCCAGTACTTC. The chain uses TRBV14 and TRBJ2-5, with D perhaps assigned TRBD1 or TRBD2 (5 bases each). The CDR3 spans 16 residues. Germline V gives CDR1 SGHDN, CDR2 FVKESK. Trimming took 1 base from V and 0 from J, leaving 12 bases between them.